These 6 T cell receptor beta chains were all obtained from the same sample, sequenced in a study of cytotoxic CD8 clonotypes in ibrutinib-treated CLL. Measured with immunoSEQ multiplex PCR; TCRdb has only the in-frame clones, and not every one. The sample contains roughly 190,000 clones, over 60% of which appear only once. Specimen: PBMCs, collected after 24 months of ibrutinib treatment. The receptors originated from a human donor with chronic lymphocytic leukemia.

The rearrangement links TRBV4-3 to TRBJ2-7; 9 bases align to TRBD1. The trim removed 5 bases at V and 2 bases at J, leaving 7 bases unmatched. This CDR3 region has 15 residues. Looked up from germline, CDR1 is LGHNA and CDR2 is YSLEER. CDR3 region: CASSKTGTGTYEQYF. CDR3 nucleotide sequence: TGCGCCAGCAGCAAAACCGGGACAGGGACCTACGAGCAGTACTTC.

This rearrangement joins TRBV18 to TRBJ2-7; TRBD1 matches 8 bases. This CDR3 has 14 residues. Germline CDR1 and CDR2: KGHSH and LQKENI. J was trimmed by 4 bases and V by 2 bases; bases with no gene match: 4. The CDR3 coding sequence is TGTGCCAGCTCACCATCGACAGGGGCTTACGAGCAGTACTTC. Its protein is CASSPSTGAYEQYF.

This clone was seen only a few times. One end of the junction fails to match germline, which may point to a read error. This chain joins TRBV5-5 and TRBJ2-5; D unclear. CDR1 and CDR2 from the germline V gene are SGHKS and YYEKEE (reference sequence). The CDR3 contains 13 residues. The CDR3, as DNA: TGTGCCAGCCGCTTCCCGACACTAGAGACCCAGTACTTC. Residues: CASRFPTLETQYF.

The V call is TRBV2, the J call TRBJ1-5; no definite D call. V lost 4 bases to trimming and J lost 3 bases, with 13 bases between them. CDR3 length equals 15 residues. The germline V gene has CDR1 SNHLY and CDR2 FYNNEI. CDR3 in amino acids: CASSVSGGNNQPQHF. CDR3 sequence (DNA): TGTGCCAGCAGTGTGTCTGGCGGCAACAATCAGCCCCAGCATTTT.

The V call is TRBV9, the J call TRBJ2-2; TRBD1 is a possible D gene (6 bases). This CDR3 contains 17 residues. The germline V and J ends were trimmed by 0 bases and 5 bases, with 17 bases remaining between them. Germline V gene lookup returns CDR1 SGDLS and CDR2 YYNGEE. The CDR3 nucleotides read TGTGCCAGCAGCGTAGCTGGAGGACAGCCTATGACCGGGGAGCTGTTTTTT. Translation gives CASSVAGGQPMTGELFF.

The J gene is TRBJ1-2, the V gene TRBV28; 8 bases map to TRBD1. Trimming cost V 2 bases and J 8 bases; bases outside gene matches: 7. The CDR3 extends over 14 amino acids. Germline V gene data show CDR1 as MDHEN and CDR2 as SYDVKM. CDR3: CASSLRDRSFGYTF. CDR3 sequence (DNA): TGTGCCAGCAGTTTAAGGGACAGGTCTTTCGGCTACACCTTC.